The 11 T cell receptor beta chains in this list originate from one sample, sequenced in a study of shared clonotypes between healthy human individuals. Here immunoSEQ multiplex PCR was the method, and the copy in TCRdb shows in-frame clones only, minus some. Altogether about a million clones are present, 65% to 75% being singletons, with the ten largest covering roughly 1.5%. Sequencing was performed on memory CD4+ T cells sorted from blood. Subset defined: CD45RA-negative fraction. Source of these receptors: a man between 18 and 29 years old in good health.

The rearrangement links TRBV4-3 to TRBJ2-4; D not certain. V dropped 0 bases and J dropped 4 bases, with 10 bases sitting between them. From germline, CDR1 is LGHNA and CDR2 YSLEER. The CDR3 covers 15 residues. For the CDR3, the DNA is TGCGCCAGCAGCCAAGATTACACTACGAAAAACATTCAGTACTTC. Protein sequence: CASSQDYTTKNIQYF.

The CDR3 DNA reads TGTGCCAGCAGCCCCAGGATGGGACAGGGAGGCACTGAAGCTTTCTTT. Translating gives CASSPRMGQGGTEAFF. This chain connects TRBV7-9 to TRBJ1-1; 9 bases agree with TRBD1. The length of the CDR3 is 16 residues. Germline CDR1 SEHNR, CDR2 FQNEAQ (reference sequence). V trimming: 5 bases; J trimming: 4 bases; junction bases outside the gene matches: 11. Combining the CDR3 with reference TRBV7-9 and TRBJ1-1 gives the whole variable domain DTGVSQNPRHKITKRGQNVTFRCDPISEHNRLYWYRQTLGQGPEFLTYFQNEAQLEKSRLLSDRFSAERPKGSFSTLEIQRTEQGDSAMYLCASSPRMGQGGTEAFFGQGTRLTVV.

The genes are TRBV5-1 and TRBJ1-3; D uncertain. This CDR3 region has 15 residues. CDR1 and CDR2 from the germline V gene are SGHRS and YFSETQ. Trimming cost V 1 base and J 3 bases, with 11 bases left between them. The CDR3 loop reads CASSLSADGGNTIYF. CDR3 DNA sequence: TGCGCCAGCAGCTTGTCGGCAGACGGTGGAAACACCATATATTTT.

In this sample, this clone turned up a few times. The chain uses TRBV30 and TRBJ2-1; D not resolved. Germline assignment: CDR1 GTSNPN and CDR2 SVGIG (reference sequence). The V and J ends lost 4 bases and 0 bases respectively, with 10 bases between them. The CDR3 is 14 amino acids. Here the CDR3 reads CAWTFQSSYNEQFF. The CDR3 DNA is TGTGCCTGGACGTTCCAGAGCTCCTACAATGAGCAGTTCTTC.

The chain combines TRBV7-2 with TRBJ1-2, with 8 bases matching TRBD1. The germline V gene encodes CDR1 SGHTA and CDR2 FQGNSA. The CDR3 extends over 15 amino acids. Trimming took 2 bases from V and 7 from J; bases not matched to a gene: 9. In DNA, the CDR3 is TGTGCCAGCAGCTTAAGACCGGGACAGGATCCTGGCTACACCTTC. Protein sequence: CASSLRPGQDPGYTF.

V is TRBV19 and J is TRBJ2-7; D is unclear. This CDR3 comprises 15 residues. Per the germline V gene, CDR1 is LNHDA and CDR2 is SQIVND (reference sequence). The V end lost 6 bases, the J end lost 0 bases, and 15 bases lay between the germline ends. CDR3 nucleotides: TGTGCCAGTAGCCAAATGGCGGTGAGCTCCTACGAGCAGTACTTC. This translates into CASSQMAVSSYEQYF.

This chain connects TRBV5-1 to TRBJ2-1; 7 bases line up with TRBD1. There are 13 residues in the CDR3. Trimming cost V 5 bases and J 6 bases; bases outside gene matches: 5. Germline V gene data show CDR1 as SGHRS and CDR2 as YFSETQ. Written as DNA, the CDR3 is TGCGCCAGCAGACAGGGGACGGGCAATGAGCAGTTCTTC. Translation: CASRQGTGNEQFF.

This clone has a count of ten or more. The gene calls are TRBV10-3 and TRBJ2-7; 8 bases agree with TRBD1. With V trimmed by 6 bases and J by 10 bases, 5 bases remained unmatched. CDR3 length: 11 residues. Germline CDR1 reads ENHRY; CDR2 reads SYGVKD. The CDR3 region is CAISPDREQYF. The CDR3 DNA follows: TGTGCCATCAGCCCGGACAGGGAACAGTACTTC.

On this clone itself: Germline is not matched at one junction end, which may reflect a read error. This chain joins TRBV7-7 and TRBJ2-3; 8 bases fit TRBD2. The CDR3 loop spans 16 amino acids. CDR1 SSHAT and CDR2 FNYEAQ come from the germline V gene (reference sequence). The CDR3, as DNA: TGTGCTAGCAGCTTAGGAGGGACTAGAGAGGCCGATACGCAGTATTTT. This gives the protein CASSLGGTREADTQYF.

This chain uses TRBV7-2 with TRBJ2-7, with D uncertain. This CDR3 region has 16 residues. V was trimmed by 2 bases and J by 2 bases, leaving 16 bases between them. Germline V gene lookup returns CDR1 SGHTA and CDR2 FQGNSA. The CDR3 region has the DNA TGTGCCAGCAGCTTAAAGGGCGGCCTGCTTGCCTACGAGCAGTACTTC. Protein product: CASSLKGGLLAYEQYF.

The chain carries TRBV5-1 and TRBJ1-1, with 7 positions matching TRBD1. CDR1 and CDR2 (germline): SGHRS, YFSETQ. The ends lost 3 bases at V and 4 bases at J; junction bases unmatched: 6. The CDR3 contains 14 residues. CDR3 in DNA: TGCGCCAGCAGCTCGGGACAGCAAGGCACTGAAGCTTTCTTT. This translates into CASSSGQQGTEAFF. Looking up the rest from reference TRBV5-1 and TRBJ1-1 gives the full variable domain: KAGVTQTPRYLIKTRGQQVTLSCSPISGHRSVSWYQQTPGQGLQFLFEYFSETQRNKGNFPGRFSGRQFSNSRSEMNVSTLELGDSALYLCASSSGQQGTEAFFGQGTRLTVV.